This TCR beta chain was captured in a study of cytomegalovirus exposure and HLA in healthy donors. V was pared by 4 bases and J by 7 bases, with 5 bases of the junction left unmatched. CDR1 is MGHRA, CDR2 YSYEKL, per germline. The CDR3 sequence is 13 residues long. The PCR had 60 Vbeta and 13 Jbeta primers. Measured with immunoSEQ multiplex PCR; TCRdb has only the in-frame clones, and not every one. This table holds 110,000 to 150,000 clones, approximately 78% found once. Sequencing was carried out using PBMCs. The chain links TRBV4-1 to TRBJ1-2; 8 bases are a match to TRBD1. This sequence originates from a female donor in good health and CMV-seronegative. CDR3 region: CASSLAGTGGYTF. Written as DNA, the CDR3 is TGCGCCAGCAGCCTAGCCGGGACAGGTGGCTACACCTTC.